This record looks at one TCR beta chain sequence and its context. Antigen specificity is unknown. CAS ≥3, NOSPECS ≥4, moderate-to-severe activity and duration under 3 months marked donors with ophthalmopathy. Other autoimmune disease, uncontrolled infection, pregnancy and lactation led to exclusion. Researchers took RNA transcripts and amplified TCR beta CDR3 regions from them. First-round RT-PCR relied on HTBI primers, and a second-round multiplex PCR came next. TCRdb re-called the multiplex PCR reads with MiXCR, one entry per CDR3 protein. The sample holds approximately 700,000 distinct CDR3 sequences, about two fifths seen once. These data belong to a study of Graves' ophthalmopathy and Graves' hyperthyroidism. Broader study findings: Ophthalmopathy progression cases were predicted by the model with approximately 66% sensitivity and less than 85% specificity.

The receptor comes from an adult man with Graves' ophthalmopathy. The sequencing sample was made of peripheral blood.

The CDR3 sequence is CAISEASGQSSYNSPLHF. The CDR3 DNA is TGTGCCATCAGTGAGGCTTCGGGGCAAAGCTCCTATAATTCACCCCTCCACTTT. V usage is TRBV10-3 and J usage is TRBJ1-6, with a tentative D call TRBD1 (5 bases). Trimming took 2 bases from V and 0 from J, leaving 14 bases between them. Germline assignment: CDR1 ENHRY and CDR2 SYGVKD. The CDR3 loop spans 18 amino acids.